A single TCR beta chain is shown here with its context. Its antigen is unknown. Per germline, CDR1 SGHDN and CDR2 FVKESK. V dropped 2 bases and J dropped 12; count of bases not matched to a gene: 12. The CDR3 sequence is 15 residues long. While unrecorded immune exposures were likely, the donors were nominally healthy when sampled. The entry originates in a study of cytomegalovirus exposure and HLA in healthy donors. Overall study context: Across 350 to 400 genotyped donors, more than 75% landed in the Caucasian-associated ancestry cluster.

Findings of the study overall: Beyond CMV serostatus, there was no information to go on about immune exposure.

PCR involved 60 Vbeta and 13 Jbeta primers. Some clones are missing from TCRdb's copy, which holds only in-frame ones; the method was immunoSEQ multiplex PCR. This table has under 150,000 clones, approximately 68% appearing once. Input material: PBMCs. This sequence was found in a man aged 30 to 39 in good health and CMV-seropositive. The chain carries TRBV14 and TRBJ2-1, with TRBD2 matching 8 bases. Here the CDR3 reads CASSQLAGGDPMQFF. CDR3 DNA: TGTGCCAGCAGCCAACTGGCGGGAGGCGACCCGATGCAGTTCTTC.